This T cell receptor beta chain was recovered during a study of blood T cells in healthy people across ages. Study findings and constraints: Naive CD4+ cell counts and diversity both ran higher in long-lived than in aged donors.

This clonotype was picked up a small number of times. Its cognate antigen is unknown. Staff drew roughly 10 milliliters of peripheral blood from each donor. Researchers isolated at least 6.5 million PBMCs per sample. Alongside a J-beta primer mix, a sample-barcoded 5' primer served in a second PCR lasting about 7 to 12 cycles. Using its own MiXCR run on the 5' RACE reads, TCRdb lists one record per CDR3 protein. In the table there are about 1,800,000 distinct CDR3 sequences, about 30% of which are singletons. Unmatched junction bases numbered 9, after V lost 3 bases and J lost 9 bases. The CDR3 totals 15 residues. Germline-derived CDR1 and CDR2 are SGDLS and YYNGEE.

The sequenced sample was blood. V and J are TRBV9 and TRBJ1-6, with 7 bases matching TRBD1. This clonotype originated in a woman aged 25-40 years in good health. The CDR3 DNA is TGTGCCAGCAGCGCTACCGGGACAGCAAGTTCACCCCTCCACTTT. Amino acid sequence: CASSATGTASSPLHF.